The 19 T cell receptor beta chains below were found in one sample sequenced in a study of Ad26.COV2.S vaccination and SARS-CoV-2 variants. The assay was immunoSEQ multiplex PCR, and TCRdb's table has in-frame clones only and misses some. The sample carries about 350,000 clones, 86% recorded once. The treatment was: roughly 20 received Ad26.COV2.S at low or high dose, single or two shots; 5 received placebo; per-sample allocation not given. On day 63 after the first injection, vaccine and placebo recipients gave samples. The material sequenced was peripheral blood, taken in a trial of Ad26.COV2.S vaccine versus placebo. These receptors all stem from a person aged 18-65 years who received the Ad26.COV2.S COVID-19 vaccine or a placebo.

This chain joins TRBV10-3 and TRBJ2-7; D unclear. The CDR3 length is 13 residues. CDR1 is ENHRY, CDR2 SYGVKD, per germline. V was cut by 4 bases and J by 3 bases, with 10 bases left in between. The CDR3 DNA is TGTGCCATCAGTGCCCCTGCTGGCTACGAGCAGTACTTC. This sequence encodes CAISAPAGYEQYF.

This clone was observed a single time. This sequence joins TRBV2 and TRBJ2-3; 7 bases fit TRBD1. The CDR3 length is 15 residues. CDR1 and CDR2 (germline): SNHLY, FYNNEI. V trimming: 3 bases; J trimming: 0 bases; junction bases outside the gene matches: 3. Here the CDR3 DNA reads TGTGCCAGCAGTGAGAGACAGGGAAGCACAGATACGCAGTATTTT. Translated: CASSERQGSTDTQYF.

The chain is built from TRBV7-2 and TRBJ1-2; D is perhaps TRBD1 (6 bases). Trimming shortened V by 4 bases and J by 7 bases, and 13 bases separated the two germline ends. From germline, CDR1 is SGHTA and CDR2 FQGNSA. The CDR3 is 13 residues long. The CDR3, as DNA: TGTGCCAGCAGCTCCACAGGGCTAGCTGGCTACACCTTC. Encoded protein: CASSSTGLAGYTF.

This rearrangement joins TRBV7-9 to TRBJ2-3; TRBD2 might be the D (5 bases). CDR1 and CDR2 (germline): SEHNR, FQNEAQ (reference sequence). This CDR3 has 15 amino acids. V lost 6 bases and J 2 bases, leaving 15 bases between the germline ends. The CDR3 nucleotides are TGTGCCAGCAGTCTCGGAAGCGGTCCCACAGATACGCAGTATTTT. Residues: CASSLGSGPTDTQYF.

The V gene is TRBV12-3 or TRBV12-4, the J gene TRBJ2-1; D remains unclear. The V end lost 6 bases, the J end lost 3 bases, and 6 bases lay between the germline ends. This CDR3 is built from 12 residues. The CDR3 is CASSPRYNEQFF. In DNA, the CDR3 is TGTGCCAGCAGCCCCCGCTACAATGAGCAGTTCTTC.

This clone was counted only a few times. This chain links TRBV18 with TRBJ1-1; a weak D match, TRBD1 (5 bases). This CDR3 is built from 14 residues. From germline, CDR1 is KGHSH and CDR2 LQKENI. V lost 1 base to trimming and J lost 6 bases, with 12 bases between them. CDR3 loop: CASSPQRGGAEAFF. The CDR3, as DNA: TGTGCCAGCTCACCACAGAGGGGAGGAGCTGAAGCTTTCTTT.

The chain employs TRBV19 and TRBJ2-3; D remains unclear. With 3 bases removed from V and 0 bases from J, the gap between germline ends came to 7 bases. This CDR3 region has 14 residues. Germline assignment: CDR1 LNHDA and CDR2 SQIVND (reference sequence). CDR3 residues: CASSITASTDTQYF. Written as DNA, the CDR3 is TGTGCCAGTAGTATTACAGCTAGCACAGATACGCAGTATTTT.

On this clone itself: Other DNA sequences from this sample encode an identical CDR3 as well. This chain links TRBV6-5 with TRBJ2-7, with 8 bases matching TRBD1. Germline-derived CDR1 and CDR2 are MNHEY and SVGAGI. Trimming removed 2 bases from V and 0 bases from J; junction bases left unmatched: 3. There are 15 residues in the CDR3. CDR3 coding DNA: TGTGCCAGCAGTTACCAGGGGGCAAGCTCCTACGAGCAGTACTTC. Its protein is CASSYQGASSYEQYF.

J is TRBJ1-6 and V is TRBV5-5; maybe TRBD1 (5 bases). Germline CDR1 and CDR2: SGHKS and YYEKEE (reference sequence). The CDR3 consists of 15 residues. V lost 1 base, J lost 4 bases, and 9 bases lay in between. The CDR3 sequence: CASSLRGPYNSPLHF. CDR3 sequence (DNA): TGTGCCAGCAGCTTGAGGGGCCCATATAATTCACCCCTCCACTTT.

V and J are TRBV6-2 or TRBV6-3 and TRBJ1-5; D unresolved. Per the germline V gene, CDR1 is MNHEY and CDR2 is SVGEGT. The length of the CDR3 is 18 residues. V was cut by 2 bases and J by 2 bases, with 19 bases left in between. CDR3 in amino acids: CASSYALERDMGNQPQHF. CDR3 sequence (DNA): TGTGCCAGCAGTTACGCCTTGGAAAGGGATATGGGCAATCAGCCCCAGCATTTT.

This chain joins TRBV19 and TRBJ1-2, with a weak D call TRBD1 (6 bases). The CDR3 covers 12 residues. The V end lost 8 bases, the J end lost 8 bases, and 15 bases lay between the germline ends. The germline V gene has CDR1 LNHDA and CDR2 SQIVND (reference sequence). The CDR3 protein is CASRSRGVGYTF. CDR3 DNA sequence: TGTGCCAGTCGTTCCAGGGGAGTAGGCTACACCTTC.

This clone was recorded once. This chain joins TRBV14 and TRBJ1-3; the match to TRBD1 covers 7 bases. Trimming removed 5 bases from V and 0 bases from J; junction bases left unmatched: 13. Germline V gives CDR1 SGHDN, CDR2 FVKESK. The CDR3 runs 18 residues. The CDR3 region is CASSDRVGTAYSGNTIYF. In DNA form, the CDR3 reads TGTGCCAGCAGCGACAGGGTGGGGACAGCTTACTCTGGAAACACCATATATTTT.

This chain connects TRBV6-5 to TRBJ1-6; 9 positions agree with TRBD1. V shed 4 bases and J 10 bases; nucleotides not matched to a gene: 11. Germline V gene sequence: CDR1 MNHEY, CDR2 SVGAGI. The CDR3 spans 16 residues. The CDR3 spells CASSSRQGVRGSPLHF. The CDR3 DNA is TGTGCCAGCAGTTCCAGACAGGGGGTTCGAGGGTCACCCCTCCACTTT.

The gene calls are TRBV19 and TRBJ1-5, with 8 bases identical to TRBD1. Trimming at V came to 4 bases and at J to 0 bases, leaving 8 bases not matched to a gene. The CDR3 spans 17 residues. Germline V gene lookup returns CDR1 LNHDA and CDR2 SQIVND (reference sequence). The CDR3 region is CASSTTGTGHSNQPQHF. CDR3 nucleotide sequence: TGTGCCAGTAGTACCACCGGGACAGGCCATAGCAATCAGCCCCAGCATTTT. The whole variable domain, filled in from reference TRBV19 and TRBJ1-5, reads DGGITQSPKYLFRKEGQNVTLSCEQNLNHDAMYWYRQDPGQGLRLIYYSQIVNDFQKGDIAEGYSVSREKKESFPLTVTSAQKNPTAFYLCASSTTGTGHSNQPQHFGDGTRLSIL.

The chain has TRBV28 and TRBJ2-7, with D hard to call. V shed 2 bases and J shed 2 bases, with 4 bases lying between them. The CDR3 extends over 12 amino acids. From germline, CDR1 is MDHEN and CDR2 SYDVKM. CDR3 residues: CASSLPAYEQYF. Written as DNA, the CDR3 is TGTGCCAGCAGTTTACCCGCCTACGAGCAGTACTTC.

Worth noting for this clone: This sample also contains other DNA sequences that code for the same CDR3. The gene calls are TRBV4-2 and TRBJ1-5; D is uncertain. This CDR3 comprises 14 residues. CDR1 and CDR2 (germline): LGHNA, YNFKEQ. Trimming took 0 bases from V and 2 from J, leaving 5 bases between them. CDR3 in amino acids: CASSQDGGNQPQHF. The CDR3 nucleotides are TGTGCCAGCAGCCAAGACGGCGGCAATCAGCCCCAGCATTTT.

The chain has TRBV9 and TRBJ2-7; the match to TRBD1 covers 10 bases. The V segment lost 3 bases and the J segment 7 bases; nucleotides outside the gene matches: 10. CDR3 size: 15 residues. Per germline, CDR1 SGDLS and CDR2 YYNGEE. The CDR3 nucleotides read TGTGCCAGCAGCGCCCTGGGGACAGGGGCGTTGGAGCAGTACTTC. It codes for CASSALGTGALEQYF. Supplemented by reference TRBV9 and TRBJ2-7, the full variable domain reads DSGVTQTPKHLITATGQRVTLRCSPRSGDLSVYWYQQSLDQGLQFLIQYYNGEERAKGNILERFSAQQFPDLHSELNLSSLELGDSALYFCASSALGTGALEQYFGPGTRLTVT.

The chain employs TRBV10-2 and TRBJ1-4, with 8 bases that match TRBD1. The CDR3 spans 14 residues. From germline, CDR1 is WSHSY and CDR2 SAAADI. V lost 6 bases and J lost 8; bases outside the gene matches: 8. CDR3 nucleotide sequence: TGCGCCAGCAGCCGGACAGGGACATACGAAAAACTGTTTTTT. Encoded protein: CASSRTGTYEKLFF.

The CDR3 sequence is CASSAPGLQETQYF. CDR3 coding DNA: TGTGCCAGCAGCGCACCCGGACTGCAAGAGACCCAGTACTTC. The chain joins TRBV11-2 to TRBJ2-5, with D tentatively TRBD2 (5 bases). Germline values: CDR1 SGHAT, CDR2 FQNNGV. The CDR3 is made up of 14 amino acids. Deletions cut 5 bases from V and 2 bases from J, with 12 bases between.